Listed below are T cell receptor beta chains from one sample, sequenced in a study of T cell repertoires in cytomegalovirus infection. TCRdb reprocessed the reads via MiXCR and lists one record per CDR3 protein. The sample holds some 920,000 distinct CDR3 sequences; roughly 31% are singletons and the top ten take more than 12%. For these receptors, no antigen is known. The sequencing here drew on cultured CD8+ T cells from PBMCs, taken from culture after CMV antigen stimulation. The receptors derive from a human donor in good health (CMV status not recorded). Some clones in this sample may be carry-over from other donors' samples. The CDR3 runs from the conserved cysteine through the conserved F or W. Each record gives: D gene, clone size, V gene, CDR3 length, J gene, CDR3 DNA, CDR3 protein. D genes are given only for firm matches. Size is stated for part of the rows, as once, few or many counts, or as a class when the clone is expanded.

.,.,TRBV2,14,TRBJ2-5,TGTGCCAGCAGTGAAGCGACTAGGCAGGAGACCCAGTACTTC,CASSEATRQETQYF
TRBD2,many,TRBV4-1,14,TRBJ2-5,TGCGCCAGCAGCCAACCGGGGGGGCTTGAGACCCAGTACTTC,CASSQPGGLETQYF
.,.,TRBV9,16,TRBJ2-1,TGTGCCAGCAGCGGAGACCTTCGGACAAACCACAATGAGCAGTTCTTC,CASSGDLRTNHNEQFF
.,.,TRBV19,13,TRBJ1-5,TGTGCCACCACCGACAGACGAAATCAGCCCCAGCATTTT,CATTDRRNQPQHF
.,.,TRBV7-6,14,TRBJ1-5,TGTGCCAGCAGCTTAGGGGGTTCAGGCCAGCCCCAGCATTTT,CASSLGGSGQPQHF
.,many,TRBV7-9,14,TRBJ2-1,TGTGCCAGCAGCTTAATGGTCCAGGGGCAAAAGCAGTTCTTC,CASSLMVQGQKQFF
TRBD1,.,TRBV29-1,12,TRBJ1-1,TGCAGCGTTGGACAGGGAAGCACTGAAGCTTTCTTT,CSVGQGSTEAFF
TRBD2,many,TRBV7-3,15,TRBJ2-5,TGTGCCAGCAGCCCAAGCGGGGGGGCAACTAAGACCCAGTACTTC,CASSPSGGATKTQYF
.,.,TRBV7-9,14,TRBJ2-5,TGTGCCAGCAGCCCGGACAGTAATCCCCGGACCCAGTACTTC,CASSPDSNPRTQYF
.,.,TRBV9,13,TRBJ2-3,TGTGCCAGCAGCGTAGGGGACGGTGATACGCAGTATTTT,CASSVGDGDTQYF
TRBD1,.,TRBV27,18,TRBJ1-1,TGTGCCAGCAGTAACCGAGGGACAGCCGGGCGGGGGAACACTGAAGCTTTCTTT,CASSNRGTAGRGNTEAFF
.,.,TRBV11-2,18,TRBJ2-5,TGTGCCAGCAGCTTAGTGACCAAACGAATGCCTCCCCGAGAGACCCAGTACTTC,CASSLVTKRMPPRETQYF
TRBD1,.,TRBV9,13,TRBJ1-1,TGTGCCAGCAGCACCCCGACAGGGCCTGAAGCTTTCTTT,CASSTPTGPEAFF
.,many,TRBV7-6,15,TRBJ2-5,TGTGCCAGCAGCTTCAGGTGGCAGCCCCAAGAGACCCAGTACTTC,CASSFRWQPQETQYF
.,few,TRBV15,19,TRBJ2-3,TGTGCCACCAGCAGAGATGGAGGACTTAGGGGGTCCCGGGCAGATACGCAGTATTTT,CATSRDGGLRGSRADTQYF
TRBD2,few,TRBV6-5,16,TRBJ2-3,TGTGCCAGCAGTTACCCGACTAGCGGGGAGACAGATACGCAGTATTTT,CASSYPTSGETDTQYF
.,.,TRBV9,16,TRBJ1-1,TGTGCCAGCAGCCCCGAGGACGCGGGCCGGAACACTGAAGCTTTCTTT,CASSPEDAGRNTEAFF
.,few,TRBV4-1,15,TRBJ2-5,TGCGCCAGCAGCCAAGGGCTGGGCCCCAGGGAGACCCAGTACTTC,CASSQGLGPRETQYF
.,few,TRBV19,11,TRBJ1-2,TGTGCCACCTCGGACAGCTATGGCTACACCTTC,CATSDSYGYTF
.,.,TRBV4-1,12,TRBJ2-4,TGCGCCAGCACCGGCCCTTCAAACATTCAGTACTTC,CASTGPSNIQYF
.,.,TRBV27,14,TRBJ1-6,TGTGCCAGCAGACTGGGTTTCGGGGGCTCACCCCTCCACTTT,CASRLGFGGSPLHF
TRBD2,few,TRBV6-2/TRBV6-3,16,TRBJ2-5,TGTGCCAGCAGTTACTCAGCGAGCGGGGGCCAAGAGACCCAGTACTTC,CASSYSASGGQETQYF
.,.,TRBV28,14,TRBJ1-2,TGTGCCAGCAGTTTAGAGGAGATCAACTATGGCTACACCTTC,CASSLEEINYGYTF
TRBD2,once,TRBV20-1,15,TRBJ2-1,TGCAGTGCTAGAGAGGGGCTAGCGGGGGGAAATGAGCAGTTCTTC,CSAREGLAGGNEQFF
.,few,TRBV29-1,12,TRBJ2-5,TGCAGCGTTGGGGTTGAGGGGATTTCCCAGTACTTC,CSVGVEGISQYF
TRBD1,.,TRBV19,14,TRBJ2-1,TGTGCCAGTAGGACAGGGGAAACCTACAATGAGCAGTTCTTC,CASRTGETYNEQFF
TRBD2,.,TRBV12-3/TRBV12-4,15,TRBJ2-1,TGTGCCAGCAGTATTAGCGGGGGGGCCCACAATGAGCAGTTCTTC,CASSISGGAHNEQFF
TRBD1,.,TRBV15,15,TRBJ1-4,TGTGCCACCAGCAGAGATAAGGGGGCGGTTGAAAAACTGTTTTTT,CATSRDKGAVEKLFF
.,many,TRBV7-2,13,TRBJ2-1,TGTGCCAGCAGCTTAGAAGAGGCAAATGAGCAGTTCTTC,CASSLEEANEQFF